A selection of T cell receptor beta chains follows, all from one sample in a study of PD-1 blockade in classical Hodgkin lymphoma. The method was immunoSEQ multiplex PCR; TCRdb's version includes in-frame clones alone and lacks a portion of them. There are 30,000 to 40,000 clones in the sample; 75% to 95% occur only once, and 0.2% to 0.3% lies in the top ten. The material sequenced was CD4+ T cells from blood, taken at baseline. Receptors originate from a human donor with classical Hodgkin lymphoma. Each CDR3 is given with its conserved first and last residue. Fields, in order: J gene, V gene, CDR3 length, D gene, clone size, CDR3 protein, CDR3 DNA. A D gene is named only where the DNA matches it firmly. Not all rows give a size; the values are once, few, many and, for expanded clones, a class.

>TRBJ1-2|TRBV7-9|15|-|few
CASSPPDGPFYGYTF
TGTGCCAGCAGCCCCCCTGATGGGCCATTCTATGGCTACACCTTC
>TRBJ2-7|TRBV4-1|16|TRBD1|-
CASSPLTGGLPYEQYF
TGCGCCAGCAGCCCCCTGACAGGGGGGCTCCCCTACGAGCAGTACTTC
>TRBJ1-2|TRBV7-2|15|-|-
CASSLGGRGPAGYTF
TGTGCCAGCAGCTTAGGGGGACGGGGCCCGGCTGGCTACACCTTC
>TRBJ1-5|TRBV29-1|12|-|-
CSVREANQPQHF
TGCAGCGTTCGAGAGGCCAATCAGCCCCAGCATTTT
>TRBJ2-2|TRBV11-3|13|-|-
CASSWTETGELFF
TGTGCCAGCAGCTGGACAGAGACCGGGGAGCTGTTTTTT
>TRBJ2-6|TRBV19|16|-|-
CASSILLGSRNNVLTF
TGTGCCAGTAGTATCCTCCTTGGGAGTCGGAACAACGTCCTGACTTTC
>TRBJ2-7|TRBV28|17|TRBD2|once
CASSFQGLADLSYEQYF
TGTGCCAGCAGTTTCCAGGGACTAGCGGATCTCTCCTACGAGCAGTACTTC
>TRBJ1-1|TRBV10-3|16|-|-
CAISELGRLENTEAFF
TGTGCCATCAGTGAGTTAGGGAGGTTGGAGAACACTGAAGCTTTCTTT
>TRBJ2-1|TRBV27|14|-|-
CASTSVGWGNEQFF
TGTGCCAGCACCTCTGTTGGGTGGGGCAATGAGCAGTTCTTC
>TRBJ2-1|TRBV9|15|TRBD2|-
CASSVVSGSYNEQFF
TGTGCCAGCAGCGTAGTGAGCGGGAGTTACAATGAGCAGTTCTTC
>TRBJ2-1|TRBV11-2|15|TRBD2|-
CASSWLSGRAQEQFF
TGTGCCAGCAGCTGGCTTAGCGGGAGGGCCCAAGAGCAGTTCTTC
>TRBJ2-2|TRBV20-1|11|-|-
CSAIQSGELFF
TGCAGTGCCATTCAGTCCGGGGAGCTGTTTTTT
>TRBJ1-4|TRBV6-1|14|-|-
CASRRGSENEKLFF
TGTGCCAGCAGGAGGGGCTCCGAGAATGAAAAACTGTTTTTT
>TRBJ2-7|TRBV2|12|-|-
CASKLRAYEQYF
TGTGCCAGCAAGCTCCGGGCCTACGAGCAGTACTTC
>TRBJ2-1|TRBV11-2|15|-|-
CASSLEGGRYNEQFF
TGTGCCAGCAGCTTAGAGGGAGGTCGCTACAATGAGCAGTTCTTC
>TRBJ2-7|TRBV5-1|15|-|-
CASSPEKGRTYEQYF
TGCGCCAGCAGCCCCGAGAAAGGACGAACCTACGAGCAGTACTTC
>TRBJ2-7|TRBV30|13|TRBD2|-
CAWKAGGIYEQYF
TGTGCCTGGAAAGCGGGAGGTATCTACGAGCAGTACTTC
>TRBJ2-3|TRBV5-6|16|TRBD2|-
CASSLFAGVSTDTQYF
TGTGCCAGCAGCTTGTTCGCGGGGGTTAGCACAGATACGCAGTATTTT
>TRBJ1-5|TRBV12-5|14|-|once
CASGPGNSNQPQHF
TGTGCTAGTGGTCCCGGTAATAGCAATCAGCCCCAGCATTTT
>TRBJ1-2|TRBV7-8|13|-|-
CACRAWGNYGYTF
TGTGCCTGCCGGGCATGGGGAAACTATGGCTACACCTTC
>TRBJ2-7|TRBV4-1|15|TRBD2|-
CASSLAGTVSYEQYF
TGCGCCAGCAGCCTAGCGGGAACGGTCTCCTACGAGCAGTACTTC
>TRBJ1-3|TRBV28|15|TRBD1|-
CATQGRDSSGNTIYF
TGTGCCACACAAGGGAGGGACAGCTCTGGAAACACCATATATTTT
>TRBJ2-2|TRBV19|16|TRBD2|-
CASSRGLAGVLGELFF
TGTGCCAGTAGCCGGGGACTAGCGGGAGTCCTCGGGGAGCTGTTTTTT
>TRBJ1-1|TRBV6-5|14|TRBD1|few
CASSRQGLNTEAFF
TGTGCCAGCAGCCGACAGGGATTGAACACTGAAGCTTTCTTT
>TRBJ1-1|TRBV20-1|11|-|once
CSVSGGRRAFF
TGCAGTGTCTCCGGGGGCAGACGGGCATTCTTT
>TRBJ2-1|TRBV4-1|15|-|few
CASSQMGLGHNEQFF
TGCGCCAGCAGCCAAATGGGACTGGGGCACAATGAGCAGTTCTTC
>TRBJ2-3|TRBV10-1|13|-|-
CASRQSGTDTQYF
TGCGCCAGCAGACAGAGTGGAACAGATACGCAGTATTTT
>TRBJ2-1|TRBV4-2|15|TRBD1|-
CASSQVRDRFNEQFF
TGTGCCAGCAGCCAAGTTAGGGACAGATTCAATGAGCAGTTCTTC
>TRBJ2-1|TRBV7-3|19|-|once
CASSLPGSPPTPSYNEQFF
TGTGCCAGCAGCTTACCGGGCTCGCCCCCGACGCCCTCCTACAATGAGCAGTTCTTC
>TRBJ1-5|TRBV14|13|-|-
CASSQVFGQPQHF
TGTGCCAGCAGCCAAGTATTCGGGCAGCCCCAGCATTTT
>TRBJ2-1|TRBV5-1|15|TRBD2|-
CASSSGLAVYNEQFF
TGCGCCAGCAGCTCGGGACTAGCGGTCTACAATGAGCAGTTCTTC
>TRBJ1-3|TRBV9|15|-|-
CASSVLALSGNTIYF
TGTGCCAGCAGCGTATTGGCTCTCTCTGGAAACACCATATATTTT
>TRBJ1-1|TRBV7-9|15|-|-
CASSLVEVGGPEAFF
TGTGCCAGCAGCTTAGTTGAGGTCGGGGGCCCCGAAGCTTTCTTT
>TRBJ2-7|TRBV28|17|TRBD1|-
CASSFWTGRTGGYEQYF
TGTGCCAGCAGTTTTTGGACGGGGCGGACAGGGGGCTACGAGCAGTACTTC
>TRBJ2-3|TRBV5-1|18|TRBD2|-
CASSFLAGLVSSTDTQYF
TGCGCCAGCAGCTTCCTAGCGGGATTAGTTTCTAGCACAGATACGCAGTATTTT
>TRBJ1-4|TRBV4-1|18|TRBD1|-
CASSQDRRQGATNEKLFF
TGCGCCAGCAGCCAAGATAGAAGGCAGGGGGCAACTAATGAAAAACTGTTTTTT
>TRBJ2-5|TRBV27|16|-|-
CASRRTATTYQETQYF
TGTGCCAGCAGAAGGACCGCCACCACGTACCAAGAGACCCAGTACTTC
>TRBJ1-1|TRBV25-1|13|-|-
CASSRAGNTEAFF
TGTGCCAGCAGTCGGGCAGGGAACACTGAAGCTTTCTTT
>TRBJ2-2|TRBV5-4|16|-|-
CASSPGLGRAAGELFF
TGTGCCAGCAGCCCCGGATTGGGACGGGCGGCCGGGGAGCTGTTTTTT
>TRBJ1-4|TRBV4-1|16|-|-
CASSPLIRGYGEKLFF
TGCGCCAGCAGCCCCCTCATCAGGGGCTACGGTGAAAAACTGTTTTTT
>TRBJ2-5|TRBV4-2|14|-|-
CASSQDMGQETQYF
TGTGCCAGCAGCCAAGATATGGGGCAAGAGACCCAGTACTTC
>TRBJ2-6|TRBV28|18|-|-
CASSSYSTLSSGANVLTF
TGTGCCAGCAGTTCCTATTCGACCCTTAGCTCTGGGGCCAACGTCCTGACTTTC
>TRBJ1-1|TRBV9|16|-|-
CASSVGLVGAAKEAFF
TGTGCCAGCAGCGTAGGCCTCGTGGGGGCAGCGAAGGAAGCTTTCTTT
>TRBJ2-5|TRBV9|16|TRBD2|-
CASSVGGLAVQETQYF
TGTGCCAGCAGCGTAGGGGGACTAGCGGTCCAAGAGACCCAGTACTTC
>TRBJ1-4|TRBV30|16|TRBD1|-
CAWSLRTGVGDEKLFF
TGTGCCTGGAGTCTCAGGACAGGGGTTGGCGATGAAAAACTGTTTTTT
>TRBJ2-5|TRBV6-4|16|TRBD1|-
CASSDSTTGGRETQYF
TGTGCCAGCAGTGACTCAACGACAGGGGGTCGAGAGACCCAGTACTTC
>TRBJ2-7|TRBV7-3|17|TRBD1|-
CASSLKPGQPFSYEQYF
TGTGCCAGCAGCTTAAAACCGGGACAGCCCTTCTCCTACGAGCAGTACTTC
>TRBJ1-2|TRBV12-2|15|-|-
CASRSPRGDRVCYTF
TGTGCAAGTCGCTCCCCTCGTGGGGACAGGGTATGCTACACCTTC
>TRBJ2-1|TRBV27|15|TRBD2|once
CASSRTSGRANEQFF
TGTGCCAGCAGCCGAACTAGCGGGAGGGCCAATGAGCAGTTCTTC
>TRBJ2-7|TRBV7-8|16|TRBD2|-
CASSLELRDYSYEQYF
TGTGCCAGCAGCTTAGAGCTCAGGGACTACTCCTACGAGCAGTACTTC
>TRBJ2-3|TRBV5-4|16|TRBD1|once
CASSFGGTGVLDTQYF
TGTGCCAGCAGCTTCGGGGGGACAGGGGTATTGGATACGCAGTATTTT
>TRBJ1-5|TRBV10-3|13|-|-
CAISGQHNQPQHF
TGTGCCATCAGCGGACAGCACAATCAGCCCCAGCATTTT
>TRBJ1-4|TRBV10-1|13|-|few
CASSVAVNEKLFF
TGCGCCAGCAGTGTGGCAGTTAATGAAAAACTGTTTTTT
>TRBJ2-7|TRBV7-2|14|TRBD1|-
CASSSSGTGKEQYF
TGTGCCAGCAGCTCATCTGGGACAGGGAAAGAGCAGTACTTC